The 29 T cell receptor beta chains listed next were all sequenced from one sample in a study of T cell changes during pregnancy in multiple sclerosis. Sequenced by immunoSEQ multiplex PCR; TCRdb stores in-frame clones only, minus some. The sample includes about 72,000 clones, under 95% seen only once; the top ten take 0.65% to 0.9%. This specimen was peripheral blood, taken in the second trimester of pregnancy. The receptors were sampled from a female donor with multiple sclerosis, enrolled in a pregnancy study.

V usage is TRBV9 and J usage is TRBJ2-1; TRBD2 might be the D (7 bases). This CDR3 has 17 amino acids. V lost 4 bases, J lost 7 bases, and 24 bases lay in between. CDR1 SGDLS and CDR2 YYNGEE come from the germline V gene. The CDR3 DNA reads TGTGCCAGCAGCTCCTTCTCCGGGGGGCCCGAGGATAATGAGCAGTTCTTC. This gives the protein CASSSFSGGPEDNEQFF. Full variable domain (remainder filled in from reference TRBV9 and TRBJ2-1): DSGVTQTPKHLITATGQRVTLRCSPRSGDLSVYWYQQSLDQGLQFLIQYYNGEERAKGNILERFSAQQFPDLHSELNLSSLELGDSALYFCASSSFSGGPEDNEQFFGPGTRLTVL.

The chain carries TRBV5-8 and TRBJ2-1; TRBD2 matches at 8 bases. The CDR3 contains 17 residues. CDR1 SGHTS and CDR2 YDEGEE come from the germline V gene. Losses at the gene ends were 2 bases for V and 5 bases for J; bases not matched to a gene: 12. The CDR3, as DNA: TGTGCCAGCAGCTTCGAGGGGGGGACGGGGGGGAACAATGAGCAGTTCTTC. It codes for CASSFEGGTGGNNEQFF.

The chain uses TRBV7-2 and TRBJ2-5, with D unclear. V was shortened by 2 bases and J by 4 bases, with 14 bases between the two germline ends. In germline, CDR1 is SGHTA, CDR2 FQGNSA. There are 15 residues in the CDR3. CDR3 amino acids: CASSLRISRGETQYF. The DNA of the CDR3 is TGTGCCAGCAGCTTAAGGATCAGCCGAGGAGAGACCCAGTACTTC.

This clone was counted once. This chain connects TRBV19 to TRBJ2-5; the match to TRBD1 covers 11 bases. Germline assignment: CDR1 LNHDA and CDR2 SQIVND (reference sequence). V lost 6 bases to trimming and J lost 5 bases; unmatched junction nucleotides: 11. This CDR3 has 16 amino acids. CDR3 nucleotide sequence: TGTGCCAGTAGCGAACTTGGACAGGGGGCTTCCGAGACCCAGTACTTC. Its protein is CASSELGQGASETQYF.

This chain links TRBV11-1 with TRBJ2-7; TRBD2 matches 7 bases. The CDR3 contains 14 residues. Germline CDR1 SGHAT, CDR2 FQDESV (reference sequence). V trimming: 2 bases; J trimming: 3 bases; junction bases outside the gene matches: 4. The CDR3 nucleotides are TGTGCCAGCAGCTTAAGAGCGGGACTCTACGAGCAGTACTTC. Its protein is CASSLRAGLYEQYF.

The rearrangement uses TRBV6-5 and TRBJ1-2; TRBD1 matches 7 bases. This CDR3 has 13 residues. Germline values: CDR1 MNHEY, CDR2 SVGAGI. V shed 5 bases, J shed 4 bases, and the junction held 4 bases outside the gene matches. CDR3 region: CASSGDRLYGYTF. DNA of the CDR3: TGTGCCAGCAGTGGGGACAGACTCTATGGCTACACCTTC.

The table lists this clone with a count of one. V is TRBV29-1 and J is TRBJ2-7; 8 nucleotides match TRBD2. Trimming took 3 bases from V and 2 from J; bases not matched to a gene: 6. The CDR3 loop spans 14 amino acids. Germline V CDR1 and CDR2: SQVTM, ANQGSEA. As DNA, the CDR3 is TGCAGCGTTGAGATAGCGGGGAGAACCTACGAGCAGTACTTC. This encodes CSVEIAGRTYEQYF.

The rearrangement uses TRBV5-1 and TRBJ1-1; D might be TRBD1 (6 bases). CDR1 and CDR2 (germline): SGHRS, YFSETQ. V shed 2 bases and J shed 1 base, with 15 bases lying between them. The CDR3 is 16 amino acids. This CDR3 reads CASSLVGRGRNTEAFF. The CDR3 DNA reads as TGCGCCAGCAGCTTAGTTGGGAGGGGGAGGAACACTGAAGCTTTCTTT.

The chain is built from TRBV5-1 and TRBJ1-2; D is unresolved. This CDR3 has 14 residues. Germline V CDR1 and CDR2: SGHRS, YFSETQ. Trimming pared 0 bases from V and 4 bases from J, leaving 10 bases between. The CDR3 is CASSLGFSPYGYTF. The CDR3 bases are TGCGCCAGCAGCTTGGGGTTTAGTCCCTATGGCTACACCTTC.

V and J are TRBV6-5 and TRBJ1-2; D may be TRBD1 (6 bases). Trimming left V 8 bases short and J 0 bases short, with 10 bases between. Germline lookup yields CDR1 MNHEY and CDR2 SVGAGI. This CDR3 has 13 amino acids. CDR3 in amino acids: CASGDTTNYGYTF. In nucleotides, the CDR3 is TGTGCCAGCGGGGACACCACTAACTATGGCTACACCTTC.

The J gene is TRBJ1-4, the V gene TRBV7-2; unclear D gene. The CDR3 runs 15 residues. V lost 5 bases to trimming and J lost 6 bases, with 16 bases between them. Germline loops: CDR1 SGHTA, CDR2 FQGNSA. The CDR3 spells CASSPLGDSYEKLFF. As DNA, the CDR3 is TGTGCCAGCAGCCCCCTCGGGGATTCCTATGAAAAACTGTTTTTT.

CDR3 region: CASRVQGYEQYF. CDR3 nucleotide sequence: TGTGCCAGCAGAGTACAGGGCTACGAGCAGTACTTC. The chain joins TRBV2 to TRBJ2-7; possible D gene TRBD1, 6 bases. This CDR3 spans 12 amino acids. The ends were cut back, 6 bases at V and 3 bases at J, with 9 bases in the middle. Looked up from germline, CDR1 is SNHLY and CDR2 is FYNNEI.

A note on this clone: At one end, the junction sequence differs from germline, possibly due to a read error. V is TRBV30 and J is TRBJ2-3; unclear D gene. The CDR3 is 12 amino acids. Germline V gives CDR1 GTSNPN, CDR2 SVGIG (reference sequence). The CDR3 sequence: CAWVIRKYVWNF. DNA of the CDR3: TGTGCCTGGGTTATCAGGAAGTATGTGTGGAATTTT.

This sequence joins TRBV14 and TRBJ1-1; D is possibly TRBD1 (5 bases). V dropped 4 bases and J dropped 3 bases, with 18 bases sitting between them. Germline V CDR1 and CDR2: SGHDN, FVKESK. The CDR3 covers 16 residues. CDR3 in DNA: TGTGCCAGCAGCCCCCGAGTTCGGACATACGACACTGAAGCTTTCTTT. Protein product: CASSPRVRTYDTEAFF.

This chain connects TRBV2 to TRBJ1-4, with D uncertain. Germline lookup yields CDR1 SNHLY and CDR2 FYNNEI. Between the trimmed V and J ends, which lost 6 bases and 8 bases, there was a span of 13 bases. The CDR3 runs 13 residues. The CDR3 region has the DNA TGTGCCAGCAGGAGGACGGGCGGGGAAAAACTGTTTTTT. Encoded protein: CASRRTGGEKLFF.

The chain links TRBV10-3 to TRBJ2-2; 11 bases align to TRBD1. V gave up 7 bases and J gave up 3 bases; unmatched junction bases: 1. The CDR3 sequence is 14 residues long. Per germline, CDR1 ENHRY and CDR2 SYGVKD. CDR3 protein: CAIMGQGDTGELFF. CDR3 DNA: TGTGCCATCATGGGACAGGGGGACACCGGGGAGCTGTTTTTT.

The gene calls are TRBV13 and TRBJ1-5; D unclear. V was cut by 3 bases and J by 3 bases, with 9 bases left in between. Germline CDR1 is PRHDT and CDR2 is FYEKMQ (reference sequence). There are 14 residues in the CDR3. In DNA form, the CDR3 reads TGTGCCAGCAGCTTTGGGCCAACCAATCAGCCCCAGCATTTT. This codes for CASSFGPTNQPQHF.

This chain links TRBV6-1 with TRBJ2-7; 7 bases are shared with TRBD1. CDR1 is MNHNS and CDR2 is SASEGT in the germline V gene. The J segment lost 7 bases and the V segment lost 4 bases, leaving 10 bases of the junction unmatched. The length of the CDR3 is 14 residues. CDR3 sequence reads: CASSGQDRVGEQYF. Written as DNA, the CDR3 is TGTGCCAGCAGTGGGCAAGACAGGGTGGGAGAGCAGTACTTC.

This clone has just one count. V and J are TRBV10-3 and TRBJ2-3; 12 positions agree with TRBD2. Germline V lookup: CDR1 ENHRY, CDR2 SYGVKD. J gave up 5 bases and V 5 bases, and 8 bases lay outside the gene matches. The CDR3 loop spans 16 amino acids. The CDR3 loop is CAISHPLAGGQDTQYF. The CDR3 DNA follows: TGTGCCATCAGTCACCCCCTAGCGGGGGGGCAAGATACGCAGTATTTT.

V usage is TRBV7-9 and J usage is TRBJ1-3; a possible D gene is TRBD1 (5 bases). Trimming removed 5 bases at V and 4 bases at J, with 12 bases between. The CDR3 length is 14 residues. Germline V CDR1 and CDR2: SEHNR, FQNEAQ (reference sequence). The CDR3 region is CASSRSGSGNTIYF. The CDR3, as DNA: TGTGCCAGCAGCCGTTCAGGGTCGGGAAACACCATATATTTT.

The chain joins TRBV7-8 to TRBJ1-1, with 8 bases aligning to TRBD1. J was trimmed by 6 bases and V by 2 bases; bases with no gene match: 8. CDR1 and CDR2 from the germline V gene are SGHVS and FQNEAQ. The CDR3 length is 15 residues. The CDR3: CASSLRRQGASEAFF. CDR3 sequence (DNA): TGTGCCAGCAGCTTAAGAAGGCAGGGGGCTTCTGAAGCTTTCTTT.

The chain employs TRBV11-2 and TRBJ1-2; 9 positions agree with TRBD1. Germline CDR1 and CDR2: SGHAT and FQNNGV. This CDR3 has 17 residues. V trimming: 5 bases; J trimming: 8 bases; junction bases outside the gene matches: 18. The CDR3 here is CASSANPRPDRGVGYTF. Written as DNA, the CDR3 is TGTGCCAGCAGCGCAAACCCCCGGCCTGACAGGGGGGTAGGCTACACCTTC.

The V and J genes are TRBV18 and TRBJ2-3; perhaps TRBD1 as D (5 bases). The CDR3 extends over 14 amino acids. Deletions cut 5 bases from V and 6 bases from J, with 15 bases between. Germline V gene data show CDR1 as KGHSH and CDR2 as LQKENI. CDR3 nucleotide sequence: TGTGCCAGCTCATCTGGCAGGGAAGCCGATACGCAGTATTTT. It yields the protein CASSSGREADTQYF.

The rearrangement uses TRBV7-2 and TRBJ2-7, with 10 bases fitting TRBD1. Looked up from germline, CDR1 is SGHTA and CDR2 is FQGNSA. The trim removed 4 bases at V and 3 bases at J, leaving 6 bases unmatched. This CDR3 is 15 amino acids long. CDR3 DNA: TGTGCCAGCAGCTGGGACAGGGGCCCTTACTACGAGCAGTACTTC. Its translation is CASSWDRGPYYEQYF.

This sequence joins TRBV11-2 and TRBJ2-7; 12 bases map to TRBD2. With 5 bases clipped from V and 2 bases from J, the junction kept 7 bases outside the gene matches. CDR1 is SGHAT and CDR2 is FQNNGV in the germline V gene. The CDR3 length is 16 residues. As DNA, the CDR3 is TGTGCCAGCAGCGAGGGGGCTAGCGGGGGGGCCTACGAGCAGTACTTC. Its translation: CASSEGASGGAYEQYF.

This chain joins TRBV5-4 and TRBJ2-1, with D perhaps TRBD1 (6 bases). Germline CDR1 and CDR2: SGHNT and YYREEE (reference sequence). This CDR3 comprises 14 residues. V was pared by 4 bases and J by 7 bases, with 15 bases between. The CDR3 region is CASSPQGPRNEQFF. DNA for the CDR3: TGTGCCAGCAGCCCCCAGGGGCCGAGGAATGAGCAGTTCTTC.

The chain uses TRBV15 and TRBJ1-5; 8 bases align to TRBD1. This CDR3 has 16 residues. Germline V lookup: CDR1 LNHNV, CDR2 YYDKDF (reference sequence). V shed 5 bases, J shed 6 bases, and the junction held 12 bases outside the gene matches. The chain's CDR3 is CATSPHATGGGQPQHF. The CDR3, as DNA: TGTGCCACCAGCCCCCATGCAACAGGGGGGGGTCAGCCCCAGCATTTT.

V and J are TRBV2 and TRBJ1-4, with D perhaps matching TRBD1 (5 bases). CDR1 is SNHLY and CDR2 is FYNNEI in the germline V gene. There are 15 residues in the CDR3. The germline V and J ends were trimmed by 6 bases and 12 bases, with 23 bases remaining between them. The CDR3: CASSESGQGKTQLFF. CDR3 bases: TGTGCCAGCAGCGAGAGCGGGCAGGGAAAGACTCAACTGTTTTTT.

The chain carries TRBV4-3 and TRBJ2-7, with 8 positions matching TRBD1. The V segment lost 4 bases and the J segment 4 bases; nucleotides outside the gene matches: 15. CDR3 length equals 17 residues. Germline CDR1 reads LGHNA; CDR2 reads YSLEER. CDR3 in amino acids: CASSPQVPGQGWYEQYF. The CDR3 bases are TGCGCCAGCAGCCCCCAAGTCCCTGGACAGGGTTGGTACGAGCAGTACTTC.